The following is a T cell receptor (beta chain) sequence with its context. The antigen it recognizes is unknown. One junction end does not reproduce the germline sequence, and a read error may be involved. RNA was isolated from bulk unsorted tissue, and RNA quality was assessed with a NanoDrop ND-1000 and an Agilent 2100. Normal lung samples were distant non-tumor tissue taken more than 3 cm from the tumor edge. The donors were newly diagnosed lung cancer patients admitted for thoracic surgery in China from August to November 2014 who had not received prior chemotherapy. Patients with previous radiotherapy or chemotherapy, or with another concurrent cancer, were excluded from the study. Surgical tissue pieces of about 1-2.1 cm3 were preserved in RNAlater solution and stored at -80 °C until use. The sample belongs to a study of tumor and adjacent non-tumor tissue in lung cancer (dated by TCRdb to 2016 to 2019). At the level of the whole study: Of the cohort, 11 to 12 patients had adenocarcinoma, 2 had squamous cell carcinoma and 1 had small cell lung cancer. Around 31 paired specimens, one tumor and one normal lung sample per patient, were profiled by TCRbeta CDR3 sequencing. Bulk TCRbeta repertoires were compared between lung tumor tissue and matched distant non-tumor lung tissue obtained from around 16 lung cancer patients. Among the approximately 15 patients, ages ranged from about 31 to 85 years, approximately ten were men and 5 were women, and disease was TNM stage I to III. A total of some 130,000,000 productive TCRbeta reads were generated by sequencing, corresponding to an average of roughly 4.1 million reads per sample.

Library method: multiplex PCR. Sequencing took place on an Illumina HiSeq 2500. TCRbeta libraries were constructed through three rounds of nested PCR with primers (Table S4) according to protocols adapted from ARM-PCR. Before sequencing, PCR products of 200-500 bp were excised from the gel and purified with the QIAquick gel extraction kit. For the original study's pipeline: Trimmomatic was used to clean the reads, FLASH was used to merge the reads into complete CDR3 sequences, and MiTCR was used to assign the reads to V(D)J germline segments. Clonal diversity was calculated as the inverse Simpson's index using VDJtools. In-frame sequences lacking a premature stop codon were counted as productive reads. TCRdb handled the public reads itself, with Q25 trimming in fastp and clone calling in MiXCR, and kept productive beta chains. Here each entry gathers all rows of one CDR3 protein and keeps the most common genes and DNA. TCRdb's processing, not the authors', yielded these V and J calls. The sample table shows some 100,000 distinct CDR3 sequences, and roughly 60% are seen once. The ten largest clones add up to around 20% of the sample.

Based on the germline V gene, the CDR1 and CDR2 sequences are MNHNS and SASEGT. From cysteine to phenylalanine, the CDR3 is 10 amino acids long. Just CDR3 DNA is preserved here, 30 bases in frame from base 1. The study at large found these results: Significantly higher TCR diversity was found in younger patients, and higher tumor TCR diversity was associated with shorter overall and disease-free survival. The sequencing platform is not named in the methods, and unique molecular identifiers are not mentioned. Tumor tissue showed significantly higher TCR diversity (inverse Simpson) than normal lung tissue, at roughly 390 vs 170 (P = 0.0075, Mann-Whitney U test). In normal lung, the top 100 clones accounted for a significantly larger cumulative share of the repertoire than in tumor tissue. Peripheral blood was not sequenced, so blood TCRbeta repertoires in these lung cancer patients were not examined. With only about 16 patients in the cohort, the authors noted that larger samples and more detailed clinical data are needed.

Sequenced: distant non-tumor lung tissue. This chain joins TRBV6-1 to TRBJ2-1; the D gene is perhaps TRBD2, from 5 matching bases. This TCR was recovered from a man aged 30-40 years with non-small cell lung cancer. This receptor carries the CDR3 CASSEGPGIF. The DNA reads TGTGCCAGCAGTGAAGGTCCGGGAATCTTC.